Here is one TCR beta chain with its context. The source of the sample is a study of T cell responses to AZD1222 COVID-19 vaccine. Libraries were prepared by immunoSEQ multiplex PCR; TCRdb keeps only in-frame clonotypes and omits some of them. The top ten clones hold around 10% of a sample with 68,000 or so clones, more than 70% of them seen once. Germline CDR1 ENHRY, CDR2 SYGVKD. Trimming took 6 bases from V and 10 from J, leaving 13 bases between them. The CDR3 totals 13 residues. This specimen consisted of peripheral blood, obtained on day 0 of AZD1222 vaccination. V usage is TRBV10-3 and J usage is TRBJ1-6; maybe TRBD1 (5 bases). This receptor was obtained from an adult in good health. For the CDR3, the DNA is TGTGCCATCAGCCTCGGGACGAGGTCACCCCTCCACTTT. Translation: CAISLGTRSPLHF.